Below are 29 T cell receptor beta chains sequenced from a single sample in a study of T cell changes during pregnancy in multiple sclerosis. TCRdb's table, derived via immunoSEQ multiplex PCR, lists solely in-frame clones and lacks some. The sample yields some 93,000 clones, 91% seen once. This material consisted of peripheral blood, taken after pregnancy. The receptors derive from a female donor in good health, enrolled as a control in a pregnancy study.

The chain combines TRBV29-1 with TRBJ1-1; unclear D gene. CDR1 and CDR2 from the germline V gene are SQVTM and ANQGSEA. The CDR3 is 12 residues long. Trimming stripped 4 bases from V and 0 bases from J, with 6 bases between. This chain's CDR3 is CSVGLVNTEAFF. As DNA, the CDR3 is TGCAGCGTTGGATTAGTGAACACTGAAGCTTTCTTT.

This clone was seen a few times. V gene TRBV30 combines with J gene TRBJ1-1; D gene ambiguous. The germline V gene has CDR1 GTSNPN and CDR2 SVGIG (reference sequence). This CDR3 has 13 amino acids. The ends were cut back, 1 base at V and 0 bases at J, with 6 bases in the middle. CDR3 sequence: CAWSEEMNTEAFF. CDR3 coding DNA: TGTGCCTGGAGTGAAGAGATGAACACTGAAGCTTTCTTT.

This clone was counted once. The rearrangement uses TRBV6-6 and TRBJ2-7; D is unresolved. Per the germline V gene, CDR1 is MNHNY and CDR2 is SVGAGI (reference sequence). CDR3 size: 16 residues. V lost 4 bases and J lost 0, with 16 bases in between. CDR3 loop: CASSSPSPAGSYEQYF. CDR3 bases: TGTGCCAGCAGTTCCCCGAGCCCGGCAGGCTCCTACGAGCAGTACTTC.

J is TRBJ1-5 and V is TRBV19; 7 positions match TRBD1. Germline-derived CDR1 and CDR2 are LNHDA and SQIVND (reference sequence). V lost 8 bases to trimming and J lost 6 bases; unmatched junction nucleotides: 10. The CDR3 is 14 residues long. CDR3 DNA: TGTGCCAGTTCGGACAGGATGGTTCGTCAGCCCCAGCATTTT. It translates to CASSDRMVRQPQHF.

V and J are TRBV7-2 and TRBJ1-5; D perhaps matches TRBD1 (5 bases). V shed 0 bases and J shed 7 bases, with 13 bases lying between them. The CDR3 length is 15 residues. Germline V gives CDR1 SGHTA, CDR2 FQGNSA. CDR3 in DNA: TGTGCCAGCAGCTTAGCCACAGGTGGACAACAGCCCCAGCATTTT. It is translated as CASSLATGGQQPQHF.

Only one count was recorded for this clone. The rearrangement links TRBV18 to TRBJ2-3, with TRBD2 matching over 12 bases. Looked up from germline, CDR1 is KGHSH and CDR2 is LQKENI. CDR3 length equals 15 residues. V dropped 6 bases and J dropped 5; count of bases not matched to a gene: 6. CDR3 loop: CASSLTTSGGDTQYF. The CDR3 region has the DNA TGTGCCAGCTCCCTCACGACTAGCGGGGGAGATACGCAGTATTTT.

The chain is built from TRBV7-9 and TRBJ2-3, with TRBD1 as a possible D gene (5 bases). The CDR3 sequence is 19 residues long. In germline, CDR1 is SEHNR, CDR2 FQNEAQ (reference sequence). V was pared by 4 bases and J by 1 base, with 24 bases between. The CDR3 loop is CASSSLTALKSTRTDTQYF. The CDR3 nucleotides are TGTGCCAGCAGCTCCCTGACAGCCCTAAAATCTACCCGCACAGATACGCAGTATTTT.

The chain carries TRBV28 and TRBJ2-7, with D perhaps TRBD1 (6 bases). The CDR3 is made up of 15 amino acids. Between the trimmed V and J ends, which lost 6 bases and 4 bases, there was a span of 19 bases. CDR1 MDHEN and CDR2 SYDVKM come from the germline V gene. Here the CDR3 reads CASRGVRQDIYEQYF. The CDR3, as DNA: TGTGCCAGCAGAGGGGTGAGACAGGACATTTACGAGCAGTACTTC.

In DNA form, the CDR3 reads TGTGCCAGCAGCCTGGGACAGGGGGCCGGTGGCTACACCTTC. Amino acid sequence: CASSLGQGAGGYTF. The chain has TRBV2 and TRBJ1-2, with 12 bases aligning to TRBD1. The CDR3 contains 14 residues. Germline lookup yields CDR1 SNHLY and CDR2 FYNNEI. With V trimmed by 6 bases and J by 7 bases, 6 bases remained unmatched.

The J gene is TRBJ2-1, the V gene TRBV9, with TRBD2 identical over 7 bases. This CDR3 has 12 residues. J gave up 7 bases and V 3 bases, and 1 base lay outside the gene matches. Germline V CDR1 and CDR2: SGDLS, YYNGEE. For the CDR3, the DNA is TGTGCCAGCAGCGACGGGAGGAATGAGCAGTTCTTC. It specifies CASSDGRNEQFF.

The V gene is TRBV6-5, the J gene TRBJ1-2, with TRBD1 identical over 8 bases. The length of the CDR3 is 13 residues. Germline CDR1 and CDR2: MNHEY and SVGAGI. J lost 7 bases, V lost 5 bases, and 6 bases had no gene match. The CDR3 region is CASSRDRTGGYTF. CDR3 DNA: TGTGCCAGCAGTCGGGACAGGACCGGTGGCTACACCTTC.

V is TRBV7-9 and J is TRBJ2-5, with D unclear. V lost 1 base and J lost 3, with 12 bases in between. CDR3 length equals 15 residues. In germline, CDR1 is SEHNR, CDR2 FQNEAQ (reference sequence). The chain's CDR3 is CASSLGLGSKETQYF. Here the CDR3 DNA reads TGTGCCAGCAGCTTAGGACTCGGGTCTAAAGAGACCCAGTACTTC. Variable domain in full (rest from reference TRBV7-9 and TRBJ2-5): DTGVSQNPRHKITKRGQNVTFRCDPISEHNRLYWYRQTLGQGPEFLTYFQNEAQLEKSRLLSDRFSAERPKGSFSTLEIQRTEQGDSAMYLCASSLGLGSKETQYFGPGTRLLVL.

V and J are TRBV9 and TRBJ1-2; D not certain. V lost 4 bases to trimming and J lost 5 bases, with 15 bases between them. Germline V gene sequence: CDR1 SGDLS, CDR2 YYNGEE. The CDR3 is made up of 14 amino acids. CDR3 residues: CASSPPRERYGYTF. In DNA, the CDR3 is TGTGCCAGCAGCCCCCCGCGTGAACGTTATGGCTACACCTTC.

The V gene is TRBV18, the J gene TRBJ2-7; 11 nucleotides line up with TRBD1. CDR1 and CDR2 (germline): KGHSH, LQKENI. The CDR3 is made up of 14 amino acids. V lost 3 bases and J lost 3; bases outside the gene matches: 1. The CDR3 DNA reads TGTGCCAGCTCACCCGGGACAGGGGGCTACGAGCAGTACTTC. This sequence encodes CASSPGTGGYEQYF. The whole variable domain, remainder taken from reference TRBV18 and TRBJ2-7, is NAGVMQNPRHLVRRRGQEARLRCSPMKGHSHVYWYRQLPEEGLKFMVYLQKENIIDESGMPKERFSAEFPKEGPSILRIQQVVRGDSAAYFCASSPGTGGYEQYFGPGTRLTVT.

This chain uses TRBV30 with TRBJ1-5; a weak D match, TRBD1 (6 bases). Germline-derived CDR1 and CDR2 are GTSNPN and SVGIG (reference sequence). Deletions cut 2 bases from V and 6 bases from J, with 11 bases between. This CDR3 spans 13 amino acids. CDR3: CAWSTGNRQPQHF. CDR3 DNA sequence: TGTGCCTGGAGTACAGGGAATCGTCAGCCCCAGCATTTT.

This chain joins TRBV30 and TRBJ1-5; the D gene is possibly TRBD1 (6 bases). V shed 0 bases and J shed 6 bases, with 6 bases lying between them. Germline CDR1 is GTSNPN and CDR2 is SVGIG (reference sequence). The CDR3 consists of 12 residues. The DNA of the CDR3 is TGTGCCTGGAGTGTGGGGGCTCAGCCCCAGCATTTT. Its protein is CAWSVGAQPQHF.

The J gene is TRBJ1-3, the V gene TRBV5-1; 9 positions match TRBD1. The V gene's germline CDR1 is SGHRS and CDR2 YFSETQ. With V trimmed by 3 bases and J by 3 bases, 4 bases remained unmatched. The CDR3 is 15 residues long. CDR3 sequence (DNA): TGCGCCAGCAGCTATACAGGGGGCGATGGAAACACCATATATTTT. Translation gives CASSYTGGDGNTIYF.

V and J are TRBV6-6 and TRBJ2-5, with 9 positions matching TRBD1. V lost 4 bases to trimming and J lost 5 bases; unmatched junction nucleotides: 8. The length of the CDR3 is 15 residues. Germline-derived CDR1 and CDR2 are MNHNY and SVGAGI (reference sequence). The CDR3 DNA follows: TGTGCCAGCAGTTCCTCCGACAGGGGGTGGGAGACCCAGTACTTC. Residues: CASSSSDRGWETQYF.

The table lists this clone with a count of one. The chain combines TRBV6-4 with TRBJ1-2; 10 bases fit TRBD1. Germline-derived CDR1 and CDR2 are MRHNA and SNTAGT. The CDR3 runs 14 residues. V shed 6 bases and J 1 base; nucleotides not matched to a gene: 2. The CDR3 sequence: CASSRDRGNYGYTF. As DNA, the CDR3 is TGTGCCAGCAGCCGGGACAGGGGTAACTATGGCTACACCTTC.

The rearrangement uses TRBV6-5 and TRBJ2-3; 8 bases agree with TRBD2. Germline CDR1 reads MNHEY; CDR2 reads SVGAGI. The V gene end was trimmed by 7 bases and the J gene end by 5 bases; junction bases not matched to a gene: 11. The CDR3 contains 15 residues. CDR3 nucleotide sequence: TGTGCCAGCACCCAATCCGCGGGGGGTAGAGATACGCAGTATTTT. Translation gives CASTQSAGGRDTQYF.

Only a few counts were recorded for this clone. V is TRBV29-1 and J is TRBJ1-1; TRBD1 matches 9 bases. The germline CDR1 and CDR2 sequences are SQVTM and ANQGSEA. CDR3 size: 13 residues. The V gene end was trimmed by 8 bases and the J gene end by 10 bases; junction bases not matched to a gene: 14. CDR3 sequence: CSCRRDRETGAFF. CDR3 in DNA: TGCAGCTGCCGCCGGGACAGGGAAACCGGAGCTTTCTTT.

The chain couples TRBV9 to TRBJ2-2, with 9 bases matching TRBD1. From germline, CDR1 is SGDLS and CDR2 YYNGEE. The CDR3 consists of 14 residues. After removal of 7 bases from V and 5 bases from J, the junction contained 6 bases not matched to a gene. CDR3: CASLQGAETGELFF. The DNA for the CDR3 is TGTGCCAGCCTACAGGGGGCGGAAACCGGGGAGCTGTTTTTT.

This sequence joins TRBV5-1 and TRBJ1-1; tentative D call: TRBD1 (5 bases). The germline CDR1 and CDR2 sequences are SGHRS and YFSETQ. V was trimmed by 0 bases and J by 1 base, leaving 10 bases between them. The CDR3 consists of 15 residues. The DNA for the CDR3 is TGCGCCAGCAGCTTGGTGGCCCAGGGGAACACTGAAGCTTTCTTT. It codes for CASSLVAQGNTEAFF.

V usage is TRBV12-5 and J usage is TRBJ2-1, with D tentatively TRBD2 (6 bases). Germline lookup yields CDR1 LGHNT and CDR2 FRNRAP. The CDR3 sequence is 19 residues long. Trimming removed 0 bases from V and 0 bases from J, with 18 bases in between. The CDR3 reads CASGLVTSLTLSSYNEQFF. The CDR3 coding sequence is TGTGCTAGTGGTTTGGTTACTAGCCTAACATTAAGCTCCTACAATGAGCAGTTCTTC.

A single count supports this clone. The chain employs TRBV2 and TRBJ1-1; possible D gene TRBD1, 6 bases. This CDR3 is 11 amino acids long. The germline V and J ends were trimmed by 5 bases and 8 bases, with 9 bases remaining between them. CDR1 is SNHLY, CDR2 FYNNEI, per germline. CDR3 bases: TGTGCCAGCAGTAACAGGGTAGAAGCTTTCTTT. Its protein product is CASSNRVEAFF.

The V and J genes are TRBV11-3 and TRBJ1-6; perhaps TRBD1 as D (5 bases). Germline-derived CDR1 and CDR2 are SGHNT and YENEEA. The CDR3 has 13 amino acids. V lost 0 bases and J 14 bases, leaving 11 bases between the germline ends. In DNA, the CDR3 is TGTGCCAGCAGCTTAGATGTGCGGGGGACCCTCCACTTT. Translating gives CASSLDVRGTLHF.

The genes are TRBV7-3 and TRBJ2-4; D ambiguous. V shed 5 bases and J shed 9 bases, with 11 bases lying between them. Germline V gene data show CDR1 as SGHTA and CDR2 as FQGTGA. This CDR3 region has 12 residues. The CDR3 DNA follows: TGTGCCAGCAGCCCGCAGACTGGCATTCAGTACTTC. Its translation is CASSPQTGIQYF.

The chain is built from TRBV9 and TRBJ1-2, with 8 bases aligning to TRBD1. This CDR3 is 15 amino acids long. V was clipped by 5 bases and J by 4 bases; unmatched bases: 10. CDR1 SGDLS and CDR2 YYNGEE come from the germline V gene. The CDR3 loop is CASSYYRDRSYGYTF. CDR3 coding DNA: TGTGCCAGCAGTTATTACCGGGACAGGTCCTATGGCTACACCTTC. Combining the CDR3 with reference TRBV9 and TRBJ1-2 gives the whole variable domain DSGVTQTPKHLITATGQRVTLRCSPRSGDLSVYWYQQSLDQGLQFLIQYYNGEERAKGNILERFSAQQFPDLHSELNLSSLELGDSALYFCASSYYRDRSYGYTFGSGTRLTVV.

The count of this clone is one. The rearrangement joins TRBV6-6 to TRBJ1-4; 9 bases match TRBD1. Trimming took 1 base from V and 8 from J; bases not matched to a gene: 5. The CDR3 contains 15 residues. Germline-derived CDR1 and CDR2 are MNHNY and SVGAGI (reference sequence). The CDR3 nucleotides read TGTGCCAGCAGTTACTATGGACAGGGGAAGGAAAAACTGTTTTTT. This sequence encodes CASSYYGQGKEKLFF.